This TCR beta chain was obtained from a study of Ad26.COV2.S vaccination and SARS-CoV-2 variants (dated by TCRdb to the early 2020s). Study-level background: Vaccine-arm donors were drawn from COV1001, a multicentre, randomized, double-blind, placebo-controlled phase I-IIa trial of Ad26.COV2.S in healthy adults. Ad26.COV2.S was given intramuscularly at 5x10^10 or 1x10^11 viral particles, as a single shot or as two shots 56 days apart. TCRbeta repertoire sequencing served as the tool for gauging how specific and how broad the SARS-CoV-2-reactive T cell receptors were following Ad26.COV2.S vaccination. A total of approximately 30 samples were included in the TCR-sequenced set, comprising around 19 Ad26.COV2.S vaccine recipients, 5 placebo recipients and 8 SARS-CoV-2 convalescent individuals. Participants in the trial were split at random into five groups of five each, receiving low-dose or high-dose Ad26.COV2.S once or twice, or else placebo on both occasions. Blinding of investigators to trial group allocation was maintained during experiments and outcome assessment. Broad study findings and their caveats: Ad26.COV2.S recipients had higher spike-specific TCR breadth than placebo recipients (P = 0.0014). Vaccine and placebo recipients had comparable non-spike TCR breadth, which fits with the vaccine containing only spike. Substantial breadth of spike-specific CD8+ and CD4+ T cell responses was reported after vaccination. According to the authors, total T cell responses may have been underestimated by the TCR breadth and depth analyses. The study was not powered for comparison of responses between vaccine doses or regimens.

The immunoSEQ Assay was used to sequence TCRbeta CDR3 regions. After extraction, genomic DNA underwent amplification by bias-controlled multiplex PCR, followed by high-throughput sequencing. From the authors' description of their analysis: To quantify the absolute abundance of every unique TCRbeta CDR3 region, sequences were collapsed and filtered. T cell fraction was estimated by normalizing TCRbeta template counts to usable DNA, with usable DNA measured through amplification of reference genes found in all nucleated cells. Repertoire TCRs were annotated as SARS-CoV-2-specific by exact matching of V gene, CDR3 amino acid sequence and J gene to a known reactive TCR set. The reference SARS-CoV-2 TCR set was obtained from MIRA and was filtered for enrichment in COVID-19-positive ImmuneCODE repertoires, whereby public or cross-reactive TCRs were removed. Using the MIRA antigens, annotated TCRs were further analysed by specific ORF or by position within an ORF. Breadth was defined as the number of annotated unique rearrangements divided by the total number of unique productive rearrangements, and depth was defined as the summed frequency of the annotated unique rearrangements. TCR breadth was compared between groups using two-sided Wilcoxon rank-sum tests. What TCRdb holds here is the immuneACCESS table cut down to in-frame rearrangements. Part of the clones is not present; checked against another copy, under half of the missing clones reflect an unresolved V gene, and the others are unexplained. The V and J calls and the clone size are those of that table, but D and trimming were determined from the DNA. In this sample the table shows 380,000 or so clones, around four fifths of which occur a single time. In total, the top ten clones hold more than 7% of the sample.

Explained via the paper, the treatment or condition label denotes: about 20 received Ad26.COV2.S at low or high dose, single or two shots; about five received placebo; per-sample allocation not given. For vaccine and placebo recipients, repertoires were sequenced using samples collected on day 63 after the first injection. Between 29 July and 7 August 2020, Cohort 1b enrolled 20 to 30 adults aged 18-55 years at one site in Boston, USA. Ad26.COV2.S was a replication-incompetent adenovirus type 26 vector expressing a prefusion-stabilized SARS-CoV-2 spike protein from the original Wuhan strain. From its cysteine to its phenylalanine, the CDR3 spans 12 amino acids. The entry retains the CDR3 DNA only, 36 bases that are in frame from base 1. CDR1 SQVTM and CDR2 ANQGSEA were looked up in the germline V gene. V and J are truncated by 7 bases and 4 bases respectively, leaving an intervening sequence of 12 bases.

To note about this clone: It has no known antigen specificity. No base quality values were provided; no much bigger clone lies one nucleotide off.

The clonotype was recovered from a person between 18 and 65 years old who received the Ad26.COV2.S COVID-19 vaccine or a placebo. The material was peripheral blood, obtained in a trial of Ad26.COV2.S vaccine versus placebo. Here the chain combines TRBV29-1 and TRBJ2-3, with the D gene call left open. CDR3 loop: CSAADGADTQYF. The DNA sequence reads TGCAGCGCCGCGGATGGAGCAGATACGCAGTATTTT.